This TCR beta chain was documented in a study of spatial heterogeneity in lung cancer. Study at large: A total of approximately 77 untreated early-stage non-small cell lung cancer patients served as donors. Available PBMC from follow-up, collected a median of around two years after resection, underwent sequencing. In raw reads, more than 8.5 appearances on average were recorded for each unique TCR and UMI combination.

Germline V gives CDR1 PRHDT, CDR2 FYEKMQ (reference sequence). There are 15 residues in the CDR3. V lost 8 bases and J 1 base, leaving 14 bases between the germline ends. Time point of the sample: blood at routine non-recurrence follow-up after resection. Unsorted whole RNA from tumor, nontumor lung or frozen PBMC underwent sequencing. The study tagged each TCR cDNA molecule with a unique molecular identifier. MiXCR was run by TCRdb on the 5' RACE reads, yielding one entry per CDR3 protein. The sample contains about 52,000 distinct CDR3 sequences, 6% to 8.5% of which appear only once. Sequencing was performed on PBMCs, taken at follow-up. The chain has TRBV13 and TRBJ2-2, with D perhaps TRBD2 (5 bases). The sequence was collected from a female donor with early-stage non-small cell lung cancer. The CDR3 DNA sequence: TGTGCCAGCTCCCTGCGGGCCCGGAACACCGGGGAGCTGTTTTTT. It is translated as CASSLRARNTGELFF. Using reference TRBV13 and TRBJ2-2 for the parts outside the CDR3, the full variable domain is AAGVIQSPRHLIKEKRETATLKCYPIPRHDTVYWYQQGPGQDPQFLISFYEKMQSDKGSIPDRFSAQQFSDYHSELNMSSLELGDSALYFCASSLRARNTGELFFGEGSRLTVL.